This T cell receptor (beta chain) comes out of a study of shared clonotypes between healthy human individuals. Overall study context: Donors had three CD4 naive, three CD4 memory, two CD8 naive and one CD8 memory plate apiece. Study results and caveats: Since donors were few, the genetic and exposure-history diversity represented was limited. Sequencing depth was expected to affect clonotype sharing among donors.

Worth noting for this clone: The antigen is undetermined.

This CDR3 has 13 residues. Germline values: CDR1 MGHRA, CDR2 YSYEKL. V was cut by 4 bases and J by 0 bases, with 7 bases left in between. The authors' processing: For the immunoSEQ data, sequences were junction-only without quality scores, so filtering differed. Profiled with immunoSEQ multiplex PCR; TCRdb holds only in-frame clones, not every one. V, J and clone size reflect that table, while D and trimming were determined from the DNA. Here the sample spans hundreds of thousands of clones, 95% to 97% being singletons. The sequence derives from a man younger than 45 in good health. Sequences were obtained from memory CD8+ T cells sorted from blood. The subset denotes: CD45RO+ cells pooled with CCR7-negative TemRA cells. The chain is built from TRBV4-1 and TRBJ2-7; D ambiguous. CDR3 sequence (DNA): TGCGCCAGCAGCCCCCCGAGCTCCTACGAGCAGTACTTC. Translating gives CASSPPSSYEQYF.